This T cell receptor (beta chain) is drawn from a study of T-cell memory formation after mild COVID-19. On the study more broadly: TCR clusters were largely donor specific.

CDR3 length equals 15 residues. Germline CDR1 reads DFQATT; CDR2 reads SNEGSKA (reference sequence). The ends lost 3 bases at V and 5 bases at J; junction bases unmatched: 9. Study-wide points: Clones contracting over day 15 to 85 were CD4/CD8 balanced, with later expanders leaning CD4+. Clones that contracted clustered mainly in CM and EM if CD4+ and in EMRA if CD8+.

A remark on this clonotype: Its antigen is currently unknown.

A 5'RACE reaction primed in the constant segment made cDNA libraries of TCR alpha and TCR beta, and these carried sample barcodes and UMIs. MiXCR was run by TCRdb on the 5' RACE reads, yielding one entry per CDR3 protein. Of 150,000 or so distinct CDR3 sequences in the sample, under 30% were seen once. The sequenced sample was PBMCs or a T cell subset sorted from them (not recorded which). The receptor comes from an adult woman who had mild COVID-19 (a few samples of this study predate the infection). Cell type and time point are not known. The V gene is TRBV20-1, the J gene TRBJ2-1; 8 bases fit TRBD1. Here the CDR3 DNA reads TGCAGTGCTAGCAAGGACAGGGAGTATGACAATGAGCAGTTCTTC. Protein: CSASKDREYDNEQFF.